The entry below describes one T cell receptor beta chain. Antigen unknown. This record comes from a study of T cells expressing NK-cell markers. Across the whole study: Sorted T-cell subsets CD3+CD56+NKG2C+, CD3+CD56+NKG2C- and CD3+CD56-NKG2C+ were TCR beta-sequenced.

The study, taken as a whole, reports: In four donors, dominant clonotypes made up about 28.3-65% of CD3+CD56-NKG2C+ cells. The dominant NKG2C+ clonotypes represented roughly 1.0-7.5% of CD8+ T cells in about six donors.

TCR beta cDNA was generated via 5'RACE template switching incorporating UMIs. Following a re-call of the 5' RACE reads, TCRdb has one entry per CDR3 protein and lacks DNA. This table holds about half a million distinct CDR3 sequences. The CDR3 consists of 14 residues. Germline V lookup: CDR1 SGHDT, CDR2 YYEEEE. The sequenced sample consisted of blood T cells: a sorted CD56 or NKG2C T cell subset, CD4+ or CD8+ T cells, or bulk PBMC T cells (not recorded which). This rearrangement joins TRBV5-6 to TRBJ2-5; TCRdb calls TRBD1, which cannot be checked without DNA. This receptor was taken from a woman in her forties or fifties in good health. CDR3 sequence reads: CASSRAGFRETQYF.